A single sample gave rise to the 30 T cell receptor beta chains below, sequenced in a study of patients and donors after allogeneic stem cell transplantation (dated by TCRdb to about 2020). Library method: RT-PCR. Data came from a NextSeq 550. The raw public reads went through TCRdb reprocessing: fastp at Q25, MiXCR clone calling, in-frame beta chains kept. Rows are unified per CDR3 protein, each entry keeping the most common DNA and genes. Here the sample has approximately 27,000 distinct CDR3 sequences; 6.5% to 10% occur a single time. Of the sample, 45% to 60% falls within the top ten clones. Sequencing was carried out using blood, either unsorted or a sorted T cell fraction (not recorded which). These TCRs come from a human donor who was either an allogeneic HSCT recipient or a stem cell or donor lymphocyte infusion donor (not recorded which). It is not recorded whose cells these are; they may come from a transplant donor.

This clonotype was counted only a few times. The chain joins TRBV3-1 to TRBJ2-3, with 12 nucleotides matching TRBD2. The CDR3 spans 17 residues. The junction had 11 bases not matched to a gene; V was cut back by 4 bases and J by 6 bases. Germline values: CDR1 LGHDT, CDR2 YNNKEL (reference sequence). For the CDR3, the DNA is TGTGCCAGCAGCCCCCAGACTAGCGGGAGTCCAATGGATACGCAGTATTTT. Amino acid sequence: CASSPQTSGSPMDTQYF.

The CDR3 loop reads CASRGDTQYF. The CDR3 bases are TGTGCCAGCCGCGGGGATACGCAGTATTTT. This chain links TRBV6-6 with TRBJ2-3; maybe TRBD2 (5 bases). CDR1 is MNHNY and CDR2 is SVGAGI in the germline V gene (reference sequence). The CDR3 has 10 amino acids. Trimming took off 8 bases at V and 6 bases at J, with 6 bases between the two ends.

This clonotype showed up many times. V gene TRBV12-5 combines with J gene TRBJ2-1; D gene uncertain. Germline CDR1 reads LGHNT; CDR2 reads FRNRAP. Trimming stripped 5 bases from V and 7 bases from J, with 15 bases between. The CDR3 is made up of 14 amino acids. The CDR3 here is CASGPATLINEQFF. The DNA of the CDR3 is TGTGCTAGTGGTCCAGCAACCCTCATTAATGAGCAGTTCTTC.

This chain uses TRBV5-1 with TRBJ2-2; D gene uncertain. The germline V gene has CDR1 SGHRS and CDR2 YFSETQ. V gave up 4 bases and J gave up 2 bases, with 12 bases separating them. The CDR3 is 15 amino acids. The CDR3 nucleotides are TGCGCCAGCAGCCCTTCCCGGGCTAACACCGGGGAGCTGTTTTTT. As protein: CASSPSRANTGELFF.

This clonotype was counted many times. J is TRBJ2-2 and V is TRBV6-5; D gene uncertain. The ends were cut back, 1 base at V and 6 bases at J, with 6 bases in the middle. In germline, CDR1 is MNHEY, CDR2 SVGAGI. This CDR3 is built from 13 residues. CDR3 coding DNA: TGTGCCAGCAGTTACTACGGATCCGGGGAGCTGTTTTTT. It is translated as CASSYYGSGELFF.

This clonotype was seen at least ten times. The CDR3 DNA reads TGTGCCAGCACACTACAGGGCAATCAGCCCCAGCATTTT. Protein: CASTLQGNQPQHF. The chain employs TRBV7-2 and TRBJ1-5, with D perhaps TRBD1 (5 bases). V was cut by 7 bases and J by 2 bases, with 9 bases left in between. This CDR3 is built from 13 residues. The germline gives CDR1 SGHTA, CDR2 FQGNSA.

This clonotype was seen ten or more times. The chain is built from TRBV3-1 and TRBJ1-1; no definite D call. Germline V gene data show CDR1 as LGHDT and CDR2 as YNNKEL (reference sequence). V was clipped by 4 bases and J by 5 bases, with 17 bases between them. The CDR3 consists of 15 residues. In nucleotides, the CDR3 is TGTGCCAGCAGCCCTTTGGGATCTTACGGGACTGAAGCTTTCTTT. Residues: CASSPLGSYGTEAFF.

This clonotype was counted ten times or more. The CDR3 here is CASSPRTSGRDTQYF. CDR3 bases: TGTGCCAGCAGCCCCCGGACTAGCGGGAGAGATACGCAGTATTTT. The chain recombines TRBV12-3 or TRBV12-4 with TRBJ2-3, with 13 positions matching TRBD2. Trimming removed 6 bases from V and 5 bases from J; junction bases left unmatched: 5. The CDR3 consists of 15 residues.

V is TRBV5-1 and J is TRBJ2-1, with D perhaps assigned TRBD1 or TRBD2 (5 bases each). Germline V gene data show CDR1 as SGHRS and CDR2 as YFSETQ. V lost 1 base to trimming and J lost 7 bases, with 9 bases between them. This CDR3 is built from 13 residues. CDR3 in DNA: TGCGCCAGCAGCTTGTCGGGGCCGAATGAGCAGTTCTTC. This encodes CASSLSGPNEQFF.

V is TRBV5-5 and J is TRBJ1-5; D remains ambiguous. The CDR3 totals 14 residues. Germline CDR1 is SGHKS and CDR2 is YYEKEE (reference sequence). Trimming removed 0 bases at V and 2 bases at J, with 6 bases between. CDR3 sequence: CASSLAPGNQPQHF. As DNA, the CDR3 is TGTGCCAGCAGCTTGGCGCCGGGCAATCAGCCCCAGCATTTT.

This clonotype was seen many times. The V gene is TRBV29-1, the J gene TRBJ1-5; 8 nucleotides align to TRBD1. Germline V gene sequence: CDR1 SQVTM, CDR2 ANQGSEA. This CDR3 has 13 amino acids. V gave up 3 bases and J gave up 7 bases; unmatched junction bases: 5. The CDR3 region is CSVELPGGQPQHF. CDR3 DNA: TGCAGCGTTGAGTTGCCAGGGGGCCAGCCCCAGCATTTT. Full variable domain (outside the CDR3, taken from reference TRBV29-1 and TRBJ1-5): SAVISQKPSRDICQRGTSLTIQCQVDSQVTMMFWYRQQPGQSLTLIATANQGSEATYESGFVIDKFPISRPNLTFSTLTVSNMSPEDSSIYLCSVELPGGQPQHFGDGTRLSIL.

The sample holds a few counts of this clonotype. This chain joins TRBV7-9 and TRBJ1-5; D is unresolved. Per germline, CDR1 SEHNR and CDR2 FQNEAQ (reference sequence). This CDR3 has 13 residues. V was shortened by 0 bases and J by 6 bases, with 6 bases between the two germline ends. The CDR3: CASSLASFQPQHF. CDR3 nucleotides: TGTGCCAGCAGCTTAGCTTCGTTTCAGCCCCAGCATTTT.

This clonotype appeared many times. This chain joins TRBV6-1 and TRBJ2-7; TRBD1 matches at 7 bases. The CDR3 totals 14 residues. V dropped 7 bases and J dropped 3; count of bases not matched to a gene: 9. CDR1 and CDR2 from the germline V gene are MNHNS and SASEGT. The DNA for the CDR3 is TGTGCCAGCAACTACCCGGGACAGCTCTACGAGCAGTACTTC. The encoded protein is CASNYPGQLYEQYF.

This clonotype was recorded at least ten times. The CDR3 nucleotides are TGTGCCAGTAGTATCGGTTCCACCAGGCCCGGGGAGCTGTTTTTT. Its translation: CASSIGSTRPGELFF. The chain employs TRBV19 and TRBJ2-2; D ambiguous. The CDR3 is 15 amino acids. Germline CDR1 LNHDA, CDR2 SQIVND (reference sequence). V dropped 3 bases and J dropped 6 bases, with 14 bases sitting between them.

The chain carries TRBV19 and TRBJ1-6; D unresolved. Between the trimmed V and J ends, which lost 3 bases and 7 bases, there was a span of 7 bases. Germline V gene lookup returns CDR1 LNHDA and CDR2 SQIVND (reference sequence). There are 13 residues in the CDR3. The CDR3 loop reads CASSIGRNSPLHF. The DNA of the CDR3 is TGTGCCAGTAGTATCGGCAGGAATTCACCCCTCCACTTT.

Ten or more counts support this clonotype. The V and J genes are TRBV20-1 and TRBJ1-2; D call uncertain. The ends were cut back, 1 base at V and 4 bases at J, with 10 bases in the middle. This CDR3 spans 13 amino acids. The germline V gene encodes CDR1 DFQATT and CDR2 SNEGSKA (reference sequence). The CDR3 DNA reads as TGCAGTGCTAGAGGGACGGACCGCTATGGCTACACCTTC. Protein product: CSARGTDRYGYTF.

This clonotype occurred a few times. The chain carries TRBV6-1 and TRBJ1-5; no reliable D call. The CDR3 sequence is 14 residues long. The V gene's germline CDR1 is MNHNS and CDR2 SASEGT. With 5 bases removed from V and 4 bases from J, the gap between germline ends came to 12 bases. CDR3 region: CASSPSGPNQPQHF. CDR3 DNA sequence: TGTGCCAGCAGTCCCTCGGGTCCTAATCAGCCCCAGCATTTT.

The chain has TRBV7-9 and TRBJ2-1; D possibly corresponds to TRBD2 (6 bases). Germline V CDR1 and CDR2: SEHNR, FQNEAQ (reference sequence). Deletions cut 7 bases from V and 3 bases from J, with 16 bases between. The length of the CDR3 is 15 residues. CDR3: CASITGTVNYNEQFF. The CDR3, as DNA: TGTGCCAGCATCACCGGGACTGTAAACTACAATGAGCAGTTCTTC.

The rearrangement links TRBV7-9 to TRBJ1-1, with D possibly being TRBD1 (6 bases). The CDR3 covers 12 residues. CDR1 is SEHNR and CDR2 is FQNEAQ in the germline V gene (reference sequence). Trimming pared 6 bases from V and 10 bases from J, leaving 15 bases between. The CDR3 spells CASSRAGEGAFF. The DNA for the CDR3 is TGTGCCAGCAGTAGGGCAGGGGAAGGAGCTTTCTTT.

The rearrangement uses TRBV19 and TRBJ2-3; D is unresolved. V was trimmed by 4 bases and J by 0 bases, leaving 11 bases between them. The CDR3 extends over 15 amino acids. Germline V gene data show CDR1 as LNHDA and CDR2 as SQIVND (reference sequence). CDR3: CASSNPGESTDTQYF. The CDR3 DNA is TGTGCCAGTAGTAATCCCGGCGAGAGCACAGATACGCAGTATTTT.

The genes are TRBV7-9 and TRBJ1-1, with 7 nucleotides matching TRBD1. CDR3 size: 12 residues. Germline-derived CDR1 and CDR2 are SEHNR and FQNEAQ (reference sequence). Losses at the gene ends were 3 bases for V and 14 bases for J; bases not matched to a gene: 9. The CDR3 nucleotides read TGTGCCAGCAGCTTCGTCGACAGGGCCTCATTCTTT. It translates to CASSFVDRASFF.

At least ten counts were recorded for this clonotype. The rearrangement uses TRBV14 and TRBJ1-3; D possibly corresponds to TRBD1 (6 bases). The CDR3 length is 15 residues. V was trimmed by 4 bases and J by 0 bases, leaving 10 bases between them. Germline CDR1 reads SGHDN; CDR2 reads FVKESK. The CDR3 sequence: CASSLGQISGNTIYF. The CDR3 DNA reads TGTGCCAGCAGCCTCGGACAGATCTCTGGAAACACCATATATTTT. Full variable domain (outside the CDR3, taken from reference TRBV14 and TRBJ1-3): EAGVTQFPSHSVIEKGQTVTLRCDPISGHDNLYWYRRVMGKEIKFLLHFVKESKQDESGMPNNRFLAERTGGTYSTLKVQPAELEDSGVYFCASSLGQISGNTIYFGEGSWLTVV.

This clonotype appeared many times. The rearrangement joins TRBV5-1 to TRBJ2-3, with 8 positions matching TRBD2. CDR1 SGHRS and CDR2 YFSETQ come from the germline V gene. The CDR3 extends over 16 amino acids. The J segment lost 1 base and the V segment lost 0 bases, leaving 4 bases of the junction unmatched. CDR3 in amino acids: CASSLVSGGGTDTQYF. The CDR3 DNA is TGCGCCAGCAGCTTGGTTTCGGGGGGGGGCACAGATACGCAGTATTTT.

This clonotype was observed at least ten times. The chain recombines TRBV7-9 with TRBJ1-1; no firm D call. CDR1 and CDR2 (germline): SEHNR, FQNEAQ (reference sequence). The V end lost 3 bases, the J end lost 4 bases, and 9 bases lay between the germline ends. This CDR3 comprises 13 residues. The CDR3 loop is CASSLEGATEAFF. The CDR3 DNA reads TGTGCCAGCAGCTTGGAGGGCGCCACTGAAGCTTTCTTT.

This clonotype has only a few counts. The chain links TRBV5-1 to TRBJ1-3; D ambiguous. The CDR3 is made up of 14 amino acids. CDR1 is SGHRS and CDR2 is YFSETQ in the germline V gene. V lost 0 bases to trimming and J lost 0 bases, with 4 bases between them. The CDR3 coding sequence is TGCGCCAGCAGCTTGGGGAGCTCTGGAAACACCATATATTTT. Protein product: CASSLGSSGNTIYF.

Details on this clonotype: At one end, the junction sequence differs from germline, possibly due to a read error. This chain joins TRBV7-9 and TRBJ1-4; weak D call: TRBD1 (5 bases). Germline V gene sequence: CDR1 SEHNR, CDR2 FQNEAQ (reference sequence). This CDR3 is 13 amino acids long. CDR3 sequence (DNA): TGTGCCAGCAGCTTAGAGGGACCGCCCGGCGGCGATTTT. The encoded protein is CASSLEGPPGGDF.

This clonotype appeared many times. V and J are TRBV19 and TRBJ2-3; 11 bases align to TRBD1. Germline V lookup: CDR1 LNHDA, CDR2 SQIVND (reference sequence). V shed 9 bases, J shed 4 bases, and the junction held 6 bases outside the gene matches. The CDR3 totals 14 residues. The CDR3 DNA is TGTGCCAGCGGACAGGGGGCATATTCAGATACGCAGTATTTT. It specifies CASGQGAYSDTQYF.

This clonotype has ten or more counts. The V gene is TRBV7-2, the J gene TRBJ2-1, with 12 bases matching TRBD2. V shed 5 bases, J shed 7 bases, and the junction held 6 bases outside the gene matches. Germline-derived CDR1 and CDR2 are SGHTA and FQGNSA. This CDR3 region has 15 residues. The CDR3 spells CASSQLAGGFNEQFF. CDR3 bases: TGTGCCAGCAGCCAACTAGCGGGAGGTTTTAATGAGCAGTTCTTC. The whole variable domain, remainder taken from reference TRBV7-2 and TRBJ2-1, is GAGVSQSPSNKVTEKGKDVELRCDPISGHTALYWYRQSLGQGLEFLIYFQGNSAPDKSGLPSDRFSAERTGGSVSTLTIQRTQQEDSAVYLCASSQLAGGFNEQFFGPGTRLTVL.

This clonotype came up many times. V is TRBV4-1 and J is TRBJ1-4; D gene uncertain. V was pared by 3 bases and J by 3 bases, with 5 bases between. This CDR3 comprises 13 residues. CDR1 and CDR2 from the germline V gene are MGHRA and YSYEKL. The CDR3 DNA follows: TGCGCCAGCAGCCAGCGTTCTAATGAAAAACTGTTTTTT. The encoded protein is CASSQRSNEKLFF.

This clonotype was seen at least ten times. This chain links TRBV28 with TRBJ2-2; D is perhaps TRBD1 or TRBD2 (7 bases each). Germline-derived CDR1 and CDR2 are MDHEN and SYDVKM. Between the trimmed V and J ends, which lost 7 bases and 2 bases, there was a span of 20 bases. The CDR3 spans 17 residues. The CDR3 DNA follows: TGTGCCAGCACCAGGGAGGGAGGGGGCTTAAACACCGGGGAGCTGTTTTTT. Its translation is CASTREGGGLNTGELFF.